This TCR beta chain was retrieved from a study of T cell responses to AZD1222 COVID-19 vaccine. Germline lookup yields CDR1 SGHNT and CDR2 YENEEA. Trimming removed 5 bases from V and 8 bases from J; junction bases left unmatched: 3. The CDR3 length is 14 residues. The assay was immunoSEQ multiplex PCR, and TCRdb's table has in-frame clones only and misses some. The sample shows approximately 80,000 clones, approximately 83% of them seen only once. Second-dose intervals of approximately 4 or approximately 12 weeks were pooled. Sample: peripheral blood, taken 28 days after the second AZD1222 dose. The receptor's source is an adult who received the AZD1222 COVID-19 vaccine. V gene TRBV11-3 combines with J gene TRBJ2-2; 12 nucleotides align to TRBD1. CDR3 DNA: TGTGCCAGCAGCGGGGACAGGGGGCTGGGGGAGCTGTTTTTT. Translated: CASSGDRGLGELFF.